This T cell receptor beta chain was obtained from a study of radiation and T cells in renal cell carcinoma. Overall study findings and caveats: Baseline intratumoral clonotype presence is unknown without pretreatment biopsies.

Of note for this clone: Its specificity is unknown.

The ends were cut back, 1 base at V and 2 bases at J, with 5 bases in the middle. CDR1 and CDR2 (germline): SGHRS, YFSETQ. The CDR3 runs 13 residues. Sequenced by immunoSEQ multiplex PCR; TCRdb stores in-frame clones only, minus some. The repertoire has roughly 150,000 clones, approximately 86% of them found once; the top ten carry roughly 13%. Time point indicated: blood 2 weeks post-SBRT. As for treatment: 15 Gy SBRT to primary tumor, nephrectomy 4 weeks later. The specimen was blood, collected from a patient whose treatment included radiotherapy and nephrectomy. The chain carries TRBV5-1 and TRBJ2-3; D uncertain. The receptor was isolated from a woman between 50 and 59 years old with renal cell carcinoma. CDR3 sequence reads: CASSLRTTDTQYF. The CDR3 coding sequence is TGCGCCAGCAGCTTGAGGACCACAGATACGCAGTATTTT.